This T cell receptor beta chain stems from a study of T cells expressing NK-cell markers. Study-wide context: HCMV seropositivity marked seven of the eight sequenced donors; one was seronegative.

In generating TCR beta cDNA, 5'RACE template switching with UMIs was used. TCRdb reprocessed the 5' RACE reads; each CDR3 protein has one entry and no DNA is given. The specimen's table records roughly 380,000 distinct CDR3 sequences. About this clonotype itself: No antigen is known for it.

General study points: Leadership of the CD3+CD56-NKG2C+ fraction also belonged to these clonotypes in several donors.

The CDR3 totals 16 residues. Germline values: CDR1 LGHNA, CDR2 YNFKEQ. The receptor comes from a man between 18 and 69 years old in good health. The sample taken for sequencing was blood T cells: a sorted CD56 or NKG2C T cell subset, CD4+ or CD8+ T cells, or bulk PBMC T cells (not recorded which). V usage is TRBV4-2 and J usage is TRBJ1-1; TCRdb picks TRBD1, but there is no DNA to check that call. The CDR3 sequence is CASSQAQGTGLTEAFF.